These 25 T cell receptor beta chains were all obtained from the same sample, sequenced in a study of blood T cell repertoires in COVID-19. Libraries were prepared by immunoSEQ multiplex PCR; TCRdb keeps only in-frame clonotypes and omits some of them. The table includes approximately 26,000 clones, 82% detected once. What was sequenced was peripheral blood. These receptors originate from a human donor in a cohort sampled during active COVID-19.

The chain employs TRBV28 and TRBJ2-7; TRBD1 is a possible D gene (7 bases). V lost 2 bases and J 7 bases, leaving 18 bases between the germline ends. This CDR3 is built from 15 residues. Germline values: CDR1 MDHEN, CDR2 SYDVKM. The CDR3 here is CASSLTQGRPREQYF. Written as DNA, the CDR3 is TGTGCCAGCAGTTTAACACAGGGGAGGCCTCGTGAGCAGTACTTC.

The chain carries TRBV15 and TRBJ1-6, with TRBD1 matching 9 bases. Germline V lookup: CDR1 LNHNV, CDR2 YYDKDF (reference sequence). This CDR3 has 15 amino acids. V lost 0 bases and J lost 10; bases outside the gene matches: 4. CDR3 loop: CATSREQGAWSPLHF. CDR3 nucleotide sequence: TGTGCCACCAGCAGAGAACAGGGGGCCTGGTCACCCCTCCACTTT.

The chain couples TRBV24-1 to TRBJ2-6; D call uncertain. The CDR3 is made up of 16 amino acids. Trimming removed 5 bases at V and 0 bases at J, with 10 bases between. Looked up from germline, CDR1 is KGHDR and CDR2 is SFDVKD. The CDR3 region has the DNA TGTGCCACCAGTGGGCGAGGAGACTCTGGGGCCAACGTCCTGACTTTC. This codes for CATSGRGDSGANVLTF.

In the case of this clone: The junction and the germline gene differ at one end; a read error may be behind it. This chain uses TRBV11-3 with TRBJ2-2; TRBD1 matches 8 bases. CDR1 and CDR2 (germline): SGHNT, YENEEA. The CDR3 sequence is 13 residues long. The CDR3: CASSLAGTGTFSF. In nucleotides, the CDR3 is TGTGCCAGCAGCTTAGCTGGGACAGGCACCTTTTCTTTT.

This chain joins TRBV7-2 and TRBJ2-1; 8 bases line up with TRBD2. The CDR3 covers 15 residues. V trimming: 3 bases; J trimming: 6 bases; junction bases outside the gene matches: 7. Looked up from germline, CDR1 is SGHTA and CDR2 is FQGNSA. The CDR3 loop reads CASSFEPGGVNEQFF. CDR3 nucleotide sequence: TGTGCCAGCAGCTTCGAGCCGGGAGGGGTCAATGAGCAGTTCTTC.

V usage is TRBV28 and J usage is TRBJ2-1, with TRBD2 matching 13 bases. Germline CDR1 is MDHEN and CDR2 is SYDVKM. This CDR3 region has 18 residues. Trimming took 7 bases from V and 6 from J; bases not matched to a gene: 15. The CDR3 nucleotides read TGTGCCAGCATTACGTCGACACTAGCGGGAGGGAAGACCAATGAGCAGTTCTTC. Translated, it gives CASITSTLAGGKTNEQFF.

This clone appeared once. The chain has TRBV6-5 and TRBJ2-7, with 9 bases lining up with TRBD1. Germline CDR1 reads MNHEY; CDR2 reads SVGAGI. The CDR3 sequence is 11 residues long. Trimming at V came to 7 bases and at J to 12 bases, leaving 7 bases not matched to a gene. This chain's CDR3 is CASTTGGAAYF. The DNA for the CDR3 is TGTGCCAGCACCACAGGGGGCGCCGCGTACTTC.

This chain links TRBV5-4 with TRBJ2-6, with a tentative D call TRBD1 (5 bases). The CDR3 totals 17 residues. Between the trimmed V and J ends, which lost 0 bases and 0 bases, there was a span of 10 bases. Germline values: CDR1 SGHNT, CDR2 YYREEE (reference sequence). Here the CDR3 DNA reads TGTGCCAGCAGCTTGGACAGGTTGGGCTCTGGGGCCAACGTCCTGACTTTC. This sequence encodes CASSLDRLGSGANVLTF.

In DNA form, the CDR3 reads TGCGCCAGCAGCCCCCTTCCAGACTATGGCTACACCTTC. Protein sequence: CASSPLPDYGYTF. The J gene is TRBJ1-2, the V gene TRBV5-1, with unresolved D. V was shortened by 4 bases and J by 3 bases, with 10 bases between the two germline ends. CDR3 size: 13 residues. Looked up from germline, CDR1 is SGHRS and CDR2 is YFSETQ. Full variable domain (rest looked up from reference TRBV5-1 and TRBJ1-2): KAGVTQTPRYLIKTRGQQVTLSCSPISGHRSVSWYQQTPGQGLQFLFEYFSETQRNKGNFPGRFSGRQFSNSRSEMNVSTLELGDSALYLCASSPLPDYGYTFGSGTRLTVV.

The chain has TRBV7-3 and TRBJ2-7; 11 nucleotides agree with TRBD2. V was clipped by 1 base and J by 3 bases; unmatched bases: 8. The CDR3 is 17 residues long. Germline V gene data show CDR1 as SGHTA and CDR2 as FQGTGA. The CDR3 bases are TGTGCCAGCAGCTTAAATAAAGGGACTAGCGGCCACTACGAGCAGTACTTC. Its translation: CASSLNKGTSGHYEQYF. The full variable domain, completed using reference TRBV7-3 and TRBJ2-7, is GAGVSQTPSNKVTEKGKYVELRCDPISGHTALYWYRQSLGQGPEFLIYFQGTGAADDSGLPNDRFFAVRPEGSVSTLKIQRTERGDSAVYLCASSLNKGTSGHYEQYFGPGTRLTVT.

The genes are TRBV6-5 and TRBJ1-4, with D uncertain. The CDR3 is 14 amino acids. V was shortened by 1 base and J by 8 bases, with 11 bases between the two germline ends. The germline gives CDR1 MNHEY, CDR2 SVGAGI. DNA for the CDR3: TGTGCCAGCAGTTACTGGGGAGAAGGCGAAAAACTGTTTTTT. This translates into CASSYWGEGEKLFF.

CDR3 nucleotides: TGTGCCAGCAGTGGACAGGGGAACACCGGGGAGCTGTTTTTT. It translates to CASSGQGNTGELFF. The V gene is TRBV6-4, the J gene TRBJ2-2, with 7 positions matching TRBD1. Germline V gene data show CDR1 as MRHNA and CDR2 as SNTAGT. The CDR3 spans 14 residues. Trimming cost V 4 bases and J 1 base; bases outside gene matches: 0.

This chain uses TRBV19 with TRBJ2-1; TRBD1 matches at 9 bases. Trimming at V came to 4 bases and at J to 5 bases, leaving 6 bases not matched to a gene. Germline CDR1 reads LNHDA; CDR2 reads SQIVND (reference sequence). CDR3 length equals 15 residues. The CDR3 DNA reads as TGTGCCAGTAGTAGGGGAGGGACAGGGAACAATGAGCAGTTCTTC. Protein: CASSRGGTGNNEQFF.

V gene TRBV6-5 combines with J gene TRBJ2-5; D not resolved. The length of the CDR3 is 14 residues. Trimming removed 2 bases at V and 0 bases at J, with 7 bases between. Germline lookup yields CDR1 MNHEY and CDR2 SVGAGI. This chain's CDR3 is CASSYEADQETQYF. As DNA, the CDR3 is TGTGCCAGCAGTTACGAGGCAGACCAAGAGACCCAGTACTTC.

The chain links TRBV28 to TRBJ1-5, with a weak D call TRBD1 (5 bases). Trimming took off 5 bases at V and 3 bases at J, with 20 bases between the two ends. Germline CDR1 and CDR2: MDHEN and SYDVKM. This CDR3 has 17 amino acids. CDR3 residues: CASSTFRRGGTNQPQHF. In DNA, the CDR3 is TGTGCCAGCAGTACCTTTAGGAGGGGCGGTACCAATCAGCCCCAGCATTTT.

Only a few counts were recorded for this clone. The CDR3 sequence is CASRPSTGGTYNEQFF. The DNA of the CDR3 is TGTGCCAGCAGACCCAGCACTGGGGGGACCTACAATGAGCAGTTCTTC. V is TRBV25-1 and J is TRBJ2-1; D is possibly TRBD2 (6 bases). The germline CDR1 and CDR2 sequences are MGHDK and SYGVNS. V was trimmed by 6 bases and J by 2 bases, leaving 17 bases between them. The CDR3 contains 16 residues.

The chain employs TRBV9 and TRBJ2-3, with a weak D call TRBD2 (7 bases). The CDR3 spans 16 residues. The V end lost 2 bases, the J end lost 4 bases, and 17 bases lay between the germline ends. Germline-derived CDR1 and CDR2 are SGDLS and YYNGEE. The CDR3 coding sequence is TGTGCCAGCAGCGTCAGCGGTGGGGGGGGCGCAGATACGCAGTATTTT. Residues: CASSVSGGGGADTQYF.

This chain connects TRBV18 to TRBJ2-3, with unresolved D. Trimming took 0 bases from V and 4 from J, leaving 8 bases between them. This CDR3 is 14 amino acids long. Germline V gives CDR1 KGHSH, CDR2 LQKENI. As DNA, the CDR3 is TGTGCCAGCTCACCACCGAGTCGCGCAGATACGCAGTATTTT. Its protein product is CASSPPSRADTQYF.

The V call is TRBV4-3, the J call TRBJ1-2, with D tentatively TRBD1 (5 bases). V lost 1 base and J lost 5, with 8 bases in between. There are 13 residues in the CDR3. Germline V lookup: CDR1 LGHNA, CDR2 YSLEER. DNA of the CDR3: TGCGCCAGCAGCCAAGCGACAGCTTATGGCTACACCTTC. It codes for CASSQATAYGYTF.

The chain combines TRBV4-3 with TRBJ1-2, with a tentative D call TRBD1 (5 bases). V shed 0 bases and J shed 4 bases, with 12 bases lying between them. This CDR3 is 15 amino acids long. Germline assignment: CDR1 LGHNA and CDR2 YSLEER. The CDR3 region is CASSQDVGGIYGYTF. Written as DNA, the CDR3 is TGCGCCAGCAGCCAAGATGTGGGGGGAATCTATGGCTACACCTTC.

The chain employs TRBV6-6 and TRBJ1-6; D is perhaps TRBD1 (5 bases). The V gene lost 7 bases and the J gene lost 7 bases, with 14 bases spanning the gap. The CDR3 sequence is 14 residues long. The germline V gene encodes CDR1 MNHNY and CDR2 SVGAGI (reference sequence). CDR3 in amino acids: CASNPGGGNSPLHF. DNA for the CDR3: TGTGCCAGCAACCCGGGGGGTGGAAATTCACCCCTCCACTTT.

The chain links TRBV18 to TRBJ2-7, with 12 bases identical to TRBD2. The CDR3 totals 15 residues. V lost 3 bases and J lost 1; bases outside the gene matches: 1. The germline CDR1 and CDR2 sequences are KGHSH and LQKENI. DNA of the CDR3: TGTGCCAGCTCACCGACTAGCGGGAGTTCCTACGAGCAGTACTTC. Residues: CASSPTSGSSYEQYF. Variable domain in full (rest from reference TRBV18 and TRBJ2-7): NAGVMQNPRHLVRRRGQEARLRCSPMKGHSHVYWYRQLPEEGLKFMVYLQKENIIDESGMPKERFSAEFPKEGPSILRIQQVVRGDSAAYFCASSPTSGSSYEQYFGPGTRLTVT.

The rearrangement joins TRBV30 to TRBJ1-5, with 7 nucleotides matching TRBD1. Looked up from germline, CDR1 is GTSNPN and CDR2 is SVGIG (reference sequence). This CDR3 comprises 14 residues. The V gene end was trimmed by 0 bases and the J gene end by 5 bases; junction bases not matched to a gene: 4. The CDR3 DNA sequence: TGTGCCTGGAGTGTACAGGGGAGATATCAGCCCCAGCATTTT. Translated: CAWSVQGRYQPQHF.

The J gene is TRBJ2-1, the V gene TRBV7-2, with D unresolved. Germline V gives CDR1 SGHTA, CDR2 FQGNSA. V was clipped by 5 bases and J by 2 bases, with 4 bases between them. The CDR3 has 12 amino acids. CDR3 residues: CASSPAYNEQFF. DNA of the CDR3: TGTGCCAGCAGCCCCGCCTACAATGAGCAGTTCTTC.

The chain couples TRBV5-4 to TRBJ2-7; no clear D. The CDR3 runs 14 residues. Trimming removed 2 bases at V and 4 bases at J, with 13 bases between. Germline CDR1 SGHNT, CDR2 YYREEE (reference sequence). In nucleotides, the CDR3 is TGTGCCAGCAGCTTTGGGCCAGATGATTACGAGCAGTACTTC. Its translation: CASSFGPDDYEQYF.